Listed below are T cell receptor beta chains from one sample, sequenced in a study of CD8+CD57+ T cells in acquired aplastic anemia. TCRdb itself ran the reads through MiXCR, one entry per CDR3 protein. Here the sample spans around 170,000 distinct CDR3 sequences, less than 55% being singletons. Sequencing input: sorted CD4+, CD8+, or CD8+CD57+ T cells (not recorded which) from PBMCs. These receptors were obtained from a human donor in good health. Each CDR3 is given with its conserved first and last residue. D genes are given only for firm matches. Size tells how often a clone was seen (once, few, many) or the class of an expanded clone, and some rows leave it out.

v_gene	d_gene	len	j_gene	abundance	CDR3aa	CDR3nt
TRBV20-1	-	13	TRBJ1-1	-	CSARPPLDTEAFF	TGCAGTGCTAGACCCCCTCTGGACACTGAAGCTTTCTTT
TRBV24-1	TRBD1	13	TRBJ2-3	-	CATSARGQGTQYF	TGTGCCACCAGTGCTAGGGGACAGGGGACGCAGTATTTT
TRBV20-1	TRBD1	12	TRBJ2-3	few	CSAGQGTDTQYF	TGCAGTGCGGGACAGGGGACGGATACGCAGTATTTT
TRBV24-1	-	12	TRBJ2-5	few	CATSDQATTQYF	TGTGCCACCAGTGACCAAGCAACGACCCAGTACTTC
TRBV11-2	-	17	TRBJ2-7	-	CASSLQGQGRPYYEQYF	TGTGCCAGCAGCTTACAGGGGCAGGGCCGACCCTACTACGAGCAGTACTTC
TRBV11-2	-	14	TRBJ2-3	many	CASSQVWGVDTQYF	TGTGCCAGCAGCCAAGTCTGGGGGGTAGATACGCAGTATTTT
TRBV20-1	-	18	TRBJ1-5	many	CSARDSGGVGGNNRPQHF	TGCAGTGCTAGAGATAGTGGGGGGGTTGGTGGTAACAATCGTCCCCAGCATTTT
TRBV19	-	13	TRBJ2-1	-	CASRSGIYNEQFF	TGTGCCAGCCGAAGTGGGATCTACAATGAGCAGTTCTTC
TRBV5-6	-	12	TRBJ2-7	-	CASSGKPYEQYF	TGTGCCAGCAGCGGGAAACCCTACGAGCAGTACTTC
TRBV14	-	11	TRBJ2-3	many	CASSQGARQYF	TGTGCCAGCAGCCAAGGGGCCCGCCAGTATTTT
TRBV10-2	-	13	TRBJ1-5	-	CASSGSENQPQHF	TGCGCCAGCAGTGGCTCAGAGAATCAGCCCCAGCATTTT
TRBV19	-	17	TRBJ1-5	many	CASSIPWGSYSNQPQHF	TGTGCCAGTAGTATCCCCTGGGGCAGCTATAGCAATCAGCCCCAGCATTTT
TRBV24-1	TRBD1	16	TRBJ2-3	once	CATSVHPGQGEDTQYF	TGTGCCACCAGTGTACACCCGGGACAGGGAGAGGATACGCAGTATTTT
TRBV18	-	12	TRBJ2-5	-	CASSETGETQYF	TGTGCCAGCTCAGAAACAGGGGAGACCCAGTACTTC
TRBV4-2	TRBD1	15	TRBJ2-1	-	CASSHRGLSYNEQFF	TGTGCCAGCAGTCACAGGGGTCTCTCCTACAATGAGCAGTTCTTC
TRBV7-2	-	13	TRBJ1-1	-	CASSFLINTEAFF	TGTGCCAGCAGCTTCTTGATTAACACTGAAGCTTTCTTT
TRBV19	TRBD1	13	TRBJ2-7	-	CASSPGQGGRQYF	TGTGCCAGTAGTCCGGGACAGGGGGGTCGGCAGTACTTC
TRBV3-1	-	16	TRBJ1-1	-	CASSRMPKAGNTEAFF	TGTGCCAGCAGCCGCATGCCGAAAGCAGGGAACACCGAAGCTTTCTTT
TRBV15	TRBD1	15	TRBJ2-7	-	CATSRSGTGSYEQYF	TGTGCCACCAGCAGGTCCGGGACAGGCTCCTACGAGCAGTACTTC
TRBV7-9	TRBD2	13	TRBJ2-1	many	CASALAGYNEQFF	TGTGCCAGCGCGTTAGCGGGATACAATGAGCAGTTCTTC
TRBV20-1	-	11	TRBJ2-7	-	CSASGAHEQYF	TGCAGTGCTAGCGGTGCACACGAGCAGTACTTC
TRBV24-1	-	14	TRBJ1-5	many	CATSDAGANQPQHF	TGTGCCACCAGTGACGCAGGGGCCAATCAGCCCCAGCATTTT
TRBV9	-	12	TRBJ1-6	-	CASNHSNSPLHF	TGTGCCAGCAACCACTCTAATTCACCCCTCCACTTT
TRBV7-2	-	14	TRBJ2-5	many	CASSLSGAGETQYF	TGTGCCAGCAGCTTAAGTGGCGCGGGGGAGACCCAGTACTTC
TRBV6-2/TRBV6-3	TRBD1	20	TRBJ2-6	few	CASSYSPRTGGASGANVLTF	TGTGCCAGCAGTTACTCTCCGCGGACAGGGGGCGCCTCTGGGGCCAACGTCCTGACTTTC
TRBV19	-	15	TRBJ1-1	-	CASSIGGVWNTEAFF	TGTGCCAGTAGTATCGGGGGGGTTTGGAACACTGAAGCTTTCTTT
TRBV29-1	-	16	TRBJ2-3	once	CSVGAFAGKFTDTQYF	TGCAGCGTTGGGGCTTTTGCGGGAAAATTCACAGATACGCAGTATTTT
TRBV15	-	19	TRBJ1-2	few	CATSSSFTGTQVDNYGYTF	TGTGCCACCAGCAGCTCATTCACAGGGACCCAGGTTGATAACTATGGCTACACCTTC
TRBV20-1	-	13	TRBJ1-1	few	CSARVLSDTEAFF	TGCAGTGCTAGAGTCCTCTCGGACACTGAAGCTTTCTTT